The subject of this entry is one TCR beta chain. Its antigen is unidentified. This specimen comes from a study of T cell responses to AZD1222 COVID-19 vaccine. Findings of the study overall: Repertoires were collected only later (after the peak T cell response had occurred).

Here immunoSEQ multiplex PCR was the method, and the copy in TCRdb shows in-frame clones only, minus some. Of more than 95,000 clones listed, about 86% are singletons. The CDR3 runs to 15 residues. The germline gives CDR1 LGHNA, CDR2 YSLEER. V shed 2 bases and J shed 0 bases, with 9 bases lying between them. The sequence was obtained from an adult in good health. Sequenced material: peripheral blood, taken on day 0 of AZD1222 vaccination. This rearrangement joins TRBV4-3 to TRBJ2-3, with a possible D match to TRBD1 (5 bases). For the CDR3, the DNA is TGCGCCAGCAGCCAACAGGGTTACAGCACAGATACGCAGTATTTT. Translating it yields CASSQQGYSTDTQYF.